This is a list of T cell receptor beta chains from one sample in a study of CD8 T cells in ankylosing spondylitis. TCRdb called the 5' RACE reads again in MiXCR, with one record for every CDR3 protein. The sample has about 220,000 distinct CDR3 sequences, roughly 24% seen once; the top ten hold under 7%. The source material was blood, either unsorted or a sorted T cell fraction (not recorded which). These receptors were taken from a male donor with ankylosing spondylitis or in good health (not recorded which). CDR3s include the opening cysteine and the closing phenylalanine or tryptophan. A D gene is named only where the DNA matches it firmly. Rows may omit the clone size; those that give it use once, few, many or a size class.

DNA: TGTGCCAGCAGTGAGGACAGGAATCAGCCCCAGCATTTT
CDR3: CASSEDRNQPQHF
size: few
V: TRBV6-1
J: TRBJ1-5
D: TRBD1

DNA: TGTGCCACCAGTGGCTCCACAGGGGCTGTCTATGGCTACACCTTC
CDR3: CATSGSTGAVYGYTF
size: many
V: TRBV24-1
J: TRBJ1-2
D: TRBD1

DNA: TGCGCCAGCAGCTTGACGACTAGCGGGAGACAAAATGAGCAGTTCTTC
CDR3: CASSLTTSGRQNEQFF
size: few
V: TRBV5-1
J: TRBJ2-1
D: TRBD2

DNA: TGTGCCAGCAGTGACCCGGCCACTGAAGCTTTCTTT
CDR3: CASSDPATEAFF
size: few
V: TRBV25-1
J: TRBJ1-1
D: .

DNA: TGTGCCAGCAGCCAAGATCGAACTAGCGGGAGTCCAGATACGCAGTATTTT
CDR3: CASSQDRTSGSPDTQYF
size: .
V: TRBV4-2
J: TRBJ2-3
D: TRBD2

DNA: TGTGCCAGCTCATCGGCGGTAGCGGGAGGAGGAACTCTAAAGCTGGTAGATACGCAGTATTTT
CDR3: CASSSAVAGGGTLKLVDTQYF
size: .
V: TRBV18
J: TRBJ2-3
D: TRBD2

DNA: TGCAGTGCTAGAGGGTTGACTAGCGCCAATGAGCAGTTCTTC
CDR3: CSARGLTSANEQFF
size: .
V: TRBV20-1
J: TRBJ2-1
D: TRBD2

DNA: TGCAGCGTGCGCGGCGCGGATCAAGAGACCCAGTACTTC
CDR3: CSVRGADQETQYF
size: few
V: TRBV29-1
J: TRBJ2-5
D: .

DNA: TGCAGTGCTCGCGCCCAAGACGCGAACACCGGGGAGCTGTTTTTT
CDR3: CSARAQDANTGELFF
size: few
V: TRBV20-1
J: TRBJ2-2
D: .

DNA: TGTGCCAGCAGCTCAAATACAGACTACAATGAGCAGTTCTTC
CDR3: CASSSNTDYNEQFF
size: .
V: TRBV12-3/TRBV12-4
J: TRBJ2-1
D: .

DNA: TGCAGCGCCACGGACTACCGCACAGATACGCAGTATTTT
CDR3: CSATDYRTDTQYF
size: .
V: TRBV29-1
J: TRBJ2-3
D: .

DNA: TGCGCCAGCAGCACCTCAGCAGGGGTTAGCTCCTACGAGCAGTACTTC
CDR3: CASSTSAGVSSYEQYF
size: many
V: TRBV5-1
J: TRBJ2-7
D: .

DNA: TGCGCCAGCAGCCAAGGTGGGGTAGCCGTCTACGAGCAGTACTTC
CDR3: CASSQGGVAVYEQYF
size: .
V: TRBV4-3
J: TRBJ2-7
D: .

DNA: TGTGCCAGCTCACCCCAGGGACCCGGAGGGGAGACCCAGTACTTC
CDR3: CASSPQGPGGETQYF
size: few
V: TRBV18
J: TRBJ2-5
D: .

DNA: TGTGCCAGCAGGTTGGGGTCAGGGGCAGATGAGCAGTTCTTC
CDR3: CASRLGSGADEQFF
size: many
V: TRBV12-3/TRBV12-4
J: TRBJ2-1
D: .

DNA: TGTGCCAGCAGTAGGACTAGCGGGAGGGAAGGGGGCCAAAACATTCAGTACTTC
CDR3: CASSRTSGREGGQNIQYF
size: few
V: TRBV2
J: TRBJ2-4
D: TRBD2

DNA: TGCAGTGCCCCACATCGGACTAACGACCCCTACGAGCAGTACTTC
CDR3: CSAPHRTNDPYEQYF
size: many
V: TRBV20-1
J: TRBJ2-7
D: .

DNA: TGTGCCATCAGTGTGCGGGAGGGCCTGTCCTACGAGCAGTACTTC
CDR3: CAISVREGLSYEQYF
size: .
V: TRBV10-3
J: TRBJ2-7
D: TRBD2

DNA: TGTGCCAGCATCTCCACCGGGGAGCTGTTTTTT
CDR3: CASISTGELFF
size: few
V: TRBV28
J: TRBJ2-2
D: .

DNA: TGTGCCATCAGTGGGACAGGGACTAATGAAAAACTGTTTTTT
CDR3: CAISGTGTNEKLFF
size: many
V: TRBV10-3
J: TRBJ1-4
D: TRBD1

DNA: TGTGCCAGCAGTTTAGGACTGACTCCCTCCTACGAGCAGTACTTC
CDR3: CASSLGLTPSYEQYF
size: .
V: TRBV12-3/TRBV12-4
J: TRBJ2-7
D: .

DNA: TGTGCCATCAGGGGACAGGGTGAGGGCACTGAAGCTTTCTTT
CDR3: CAIRGQGEGTEAFF
size: many
V: TRBV10-3
J: TRBJ1-1
D: TRBD1

DNA: TGTGCCACCAGCAGAGGTTACGGGACAGGGTACGAGCAGTACTTC
CDR3: CATSRGYGTGYEQYF
size: many
V: TRBV15
J: TRBJ2-7
D: TRBD1

DNA: TGTGCCAGCAGCCAACCGACAGGGGCCGGAAACATTCAGTACTTC
CDR3: CASSQPTGAGNIQYF
size: .
V: TRBV3-1
J: TRBJ2-4
D: TRBD1

DNA: TGTGCCAGCAGCGTAGGAGGTAGCATGGATACGCAGTATTTT
CDR3: CASSVGGSMDTQYF
size: .
V: TRBV9
J: TRBJ2-3
D: .

DNA: TGTGCCACCTCTGTTGGGGCTAGCGGGTACCCCTACGAGCAGTACTTC
CDR3: CATSVGASGYPYEQYF
size: .
V: TRBV7-2
J: TRBJ2-7
D: TRBD2

DNA: TGTGCCAGCAGTCGAGAGGAGCGTTACGAGCAGTACTTC
CDR3: CASSREERYEQYF
size: .
V: TRBV6-2/TRBV6-3
J: TRBJ2-7
D: .

DNA: TGTGCCAGCAGTTTCGGATCTGTCTACGAGCAGTACTTC
CDR3: CASSFGSVYEQYF
size: many
V: TRBV28
J: TRBJ2-7
D: .

DNA: TGCAGTGTCCAGCGGGCGGATCCCCCCTACGAGCAGTACTTC
CDR3: CSVQRADPPYEQYF
size: few
V: TRBV20-1
J: TRBJ2-7
D: .

DNA: TGTGCCAGCAGCTTAGTTCTGGGCTACGAGCAGTACTTC
CDR3: CASSLVLGYEQYF
size: few
V: TRBV11-2
J: TRBJ2-7
D: .

DNA: TGTGCCAGCAGCAAAGGACGCGGGGCTACCTACGAGCAGTACTTC
CDR3: CASSKGRGATYEQYF
size: .
V: TRBV21-1
J: TRBJ2-7
D: .

DNA: TGTGCCAGCAGCGTAGGTCACTACTCTGGAAACACCATATATTTT
CDR3: CASSVGHYSGNTIYF
size: many
V: TRBV9
J: TRBJ1-3
D: .

DNA: TGTGCCAGCAGCCCCCGGGCGGGAGGGCACAACGAGCAGTACTTC
CDR3: CASSPRAGGHNEQYF
size: .
V: TRBV7-2
J: TRBJ2-7
D: TRBD2

DNA: TGCAGTGCTTGGGAGGGGGGTGGGTCGGAGACCCAGTACTTC
CDR3: CSAWEGGGSETQYF
size: .
V: TRBV20-1
J: TRBJ2-5
D: .

DNA: TGTGCCAGCAGTTACCCAATGGGTAGCGGGGCTACCACAGATACGCAGTATTTT
CDR3: CASSYPMGSGATTDTQYF
size: few
V: TRBV6-2/TRBV6-3
J: TRBJ2-3
D: TRBD2

DNA: TGCGCCAGCAGCTTGGCCGGGCAGGCCTTCCAAGAGACCCAGTACTTC
CDR3: CASSLAGQAFQETQYF
size: .
V: TRBV5-1
J: TRBJ2-5
D: .

DNA: TGCAGCGTTGAAGGACAGGCAGATACGCAGTATTTT
CDR3: CSVEGQADTQYF
size: many
V: TRBV29-1
J: TRBJ2-3
D: .

DNA: TGCAGTGCTTATAAGTTACAGGGCCACTACGAGCAGTACTTC
CDR3: CSAYKLQGHYEQYF
size: many
V: TRBV20-1
J: TRBJ2-7
D: .

DNA: TGTGCCACCAGCAGAATAGGACTAGCCCAAAACATTCAGTACTTC
CDR3: CATSRIGLAQNIQYF
size: many
V: TRBV15
J: TRBJ2-4
D: TRBD2

DNA: TGTGCCAGCAGCTCCGCCGGGAGGAACGAGCAGTACTTC
CDR3: CASSSAGRNEQYF
size: many
V: TRBV7-9
J: TRBJ2-7
D: TRBD2

DNA: TGTGCCAGCAGTTTCGCGGGGGTGGATCAGCCCCAGCATTTT
CDR3: CASSFAGVDQPQHF
size: many
V: TRBV12-3/TRBV12-4
J: TRBJ1-5
D: .

DNA: TGTGCCATCAGTGAGTCTGGCGGGAGGGAGAGAAACATTCAGTACTTC
CDR3: CAISESGGRERNIQYF
size: many
V: TRBV10-3
J: TRBJ2-4
D: TRBD2

DNA: TGCAGCGTTGAGCTTCCGAATTCTGGGGCCAACGTCCTGACTTTC
CDR3: CSVELPNSGANVLTF
size: many
V: TRBV29-1
J: TRBJ2-6
D: .

DNA: TGTGCCAGCAGCCGAAAGGCTGTGACTAGCGGCAACAATGAGCAGTTCTTC
CDR3: CASSRKAVTSGNNEQFF
size: .
V: TRBV9
J: TRBJ2-1
D: TRBD2

DNA: TGTGCCAGCAGCTTGGTGTGGGGTAATCAGCCCCAGCATTTT
CDR3: CASSLVWGNQPQHF
size: many
V: TRBV5-5
J: TRBJ1-5
D: .

DNA: TGCAGTGCTATAGAGGGGTGGGAGACAGCGCACTTC
CDR3: CSAIEGWETAHF
size: few
V: TRBV20-1
J: TRBJ2-1
D: .

DNA: TGTGCCAGCAGCCGAAACCCGGGACTAGGGGATAGGCAGTTCTTC
CDR3: CASSRNPGLGDRQFF
size: many
V: TRBV6-1
J: TRBJ2-1
D: TRBD2

DNA: TGTGCCAGCAGCCCGAGCGGGAGGGCCTGGGGAGAGACCCAGTACTTC
CDR3: CASSPSGRAWGETQYF
size: .
V: TRBV12-3/TRBV12-4
J: TRBJ2-5
D: TRBD2

DNA: TGCAGTGGGGAAGAGCTTTCGATCAGACAGTACTTC
CDR3: CSGEELSIRQYF
size: .
V: TRBV20-1
J: TRBJ2-7
D: .

DNA: TGCGCCAGCAGCCAAGCTGGCAGGGTAACTGAAGCTTTCTTT
CDR3: CASSQAGRVTEAFF
size: many
V: TRBV4-3
J: TRBJ1-1
D: .